The clone carrying this T cell receptor (beta chain) was seen many times. Its antigen remains unidentified. This sample is part of a study of CD8+CD57+ T cells in acquired aplastic anemia. Study details: The average for DNA from sorted CD4+ and CD8+ cells was approximately 3.2 ug. CD4+ reads averaged roughly 9.8 million in healthy donors.

Findings of the study overall: Patients and controls had in common twenty-nine CD8+ CDR3 sequences.

Germline V gene data show CDR1 as KGHDR and CDR2 as SFDVKD. The CDR3 consists of 14 residues. V lost 3 bases and J lost 4; bases outside the gene matches: 3. It was genomic DNA that served as the template for profiling TCR beta VDJ and CDR3. One entry per CDR3 protein results from TCRdb running MiXCR on the reads. The table has about 210,000 distinct CDR3 sequences, 34% seen once. This receptor was obtained from a human donor in good health, serving as a control. This chain links TRBV24-1 with TRBJ2-3; 7 positions match TRBD1. Sequenced input: sorted CD4+, CD8+, or CD8+CD57+ T cells (not recorded which) from PBMCs. The CDR3: CATSDPTGSDTQYF. DNA of the CDR3: TGTGCCACCAGTGATCCGACAGGGTCAGATACGCAGTATTTT.